These 18 T cell receptor beta chains came from one sample sequenced in a study of blood T cell repertoires in COVID-19. Assay: immunoSEQ multiplex PCR; the TCRdb copy retains only in-frame clones and omits some. The table has 70,000 or so clones, over 70% seen once. The sample consisted of peripheral blood. The receptors come from a woman between 65 and 79 years old with acute or convalescent COVID-19.

The chain combines TRBV11-1 with TRBJ2-2; the D gene is possibly TRBD2 (6 bases). Germline values: CDR1 SGHAT, CDR2 FQDESV (reference sequence). This CDR3 spans 14 amino acids. V was pared by 3 bases and J by 4 bases, with 9 bases between. Here the CDR3 DNA reads TGTGCCAGCAGCTTTGGCGGGGTCACCGGGGAGCTGTTTTTT. It specifies CASSFGGVTGELFF.

The rearrangement links TRBV6-2 or TRBV6-3 to TRBJ2-7, with D tentatively TRBD1 (5 bases). Trimming shortened V by 3 bases and J by 3 bases, and 9 bases separated the two germline ends. There are 13 residues in the CDR3. The germline CDR1 and CDR2 sequences are MNHEY and SVGEGT. The chain's CDR3 is CASSYSRDYEQYF. CDR3 nucleotide sequence: TGTGCCAGCAGTTATAGCAGGGACTACGAGCAGTACTTC.

The chain uses TRBV4-2 and TRBJ2-1; D call uncertain. The V end was cut by 1 base, the J end by 1 base, with 2 bases between. From germline, CDR1 is LGHNA and CDR2 YNFKEQ. The CDR3 length is 13 residues. The CDR3 loop is CASSQASYNEQFF. The CDR3 DNA reads as TGTGCCAGCAGCCAAGCTTCCTACAATGAGCAGTTCTTC.

Concerning this clone: At the DNA level, this CDR3 is encoded by other sequences in the same sample as well. The gene calls are TRBV11-2 and TRBJ1-5; tentatively, D is TRBD1 (6 bases). The CDR3 spans 14 residues. CDR1 is SGHAT, CDR2 FQNNGV, per germline. The V end was cut by 1 base, the J end by 7 bases, with 11 bases between. DNA for the CDR3: TGTGCCAGCAGCTTAGCAGGGAGGGGGCAGCCCCAGCATTTT. The encoded protein is CASSLAGRGQPQHF.

This clone was detected a few times. The chain employs TRBV19 and TRBJ1-5; D is unresolved. Germline CDR1 LNHDA, CDR2 SQIVND (reference sequence). The CDR3 is made up of 13 amino acids. V gave up 9 bases and J gave up 0 bases, with 9 bases separating them. The CDR3 DNA sequence: TGTGCCAGCGAGAAAAATAGCAATCAGCCCCAGCATTTT. It translates to CASEKNSNQPQHF.

The V gene is TRBV2, the J gene TRBJ2-5, with TRBD1 matching over 9 bases. V dropped 6 bases and J dropped 5; count of bases not matched to a gene: 7. This CDR3 comprises 14 residues. Germline CDR1 and CDR2: SNHLY and FYNNEI. CDR3 in amino acids: CASSPQGASETQYF. CDR3 sequence (DNA): TGTGCCAGCAGCCCACAGGGGGCGTCGGAGACCCAGTACTTC.

In nucleotides, the CDR3 is TGTGCCACCAGCGGCCGACTAGCGGGAGGGGATGAGCAGTTCTTC. Encoded protein: CATSGRLAGGDEQFF. The chain uses TRBV15 and TRBJ2-1, with 14 nucleotides matching TRBD2. Germline-derived CDR1 and CDR2 are LNHNV and YYDKDF (reference sequence). Trimming removed 5 bases from V and 8 bases from J; junction bases left unmatched: 5. The CDR3 is made up of 15 amino acids.

This clone was counted a few times. The chain combines TRBV2 with TRBJ2-1; maybe TRBD2 (6 bases). Germline CDR1 SNHLY, CDR2 FYNNEI. This CDR3 contains 15 residues. V lost 6 bases and J 8 bases, leaving 20 bases between the germline ends. DNA for the CDR3: TGTGCCAGCAGCCCAAGATGGGGAGGAGCCCATGAGCAGTTCTTC. It translates to CASSPRWGGAHEQFF.

V gene TRBV11-1 combines with J gene TRBJ2-3; D call uncertain. Germline CDR1 SGHAT, CDR2 FQDESV (reference sequence). The V end lost 0 bases, the J end lost 2 bases, and 12 bases lay between the germline ends. CDR3 length: 16 amino acids. The CDR3 loop reads CASSLAGGRSTDTQYF. The DNA for the CDR3 is TGTGCCAGCAGCTTAGCTGGCGGAAGATCCACAGATACGCAGTATTTT.

The chain couples TRBV5-1 to TRBJ2-2; 7 bases map to TRBD1. The germline V gene encodes CDR1 SGHRS and CDR2 YFSETQ. This CDR3 is built from 15 residues. The J segment lost 7 bases and the V segment lost 0 bases, leaving 6 bases of the junction unmatched. The CDR3 sequence: CASSLGDSLSGELFF. As DNA, the CDR3 is TGCGCCAGCAGCTTGGGGGACAGCCTGAGCGGGGAGCTGTTTTTT.

The chain combines TRBV27 with TRBJ1-1; possible D gene TRBD1, 6 bases. This CDR3 has 17 amino acids. Trimming took off 6 bases at V and 9 bases at J, with 29 bases between the two ends. Germline CDR1 is MNHEY and CDR2 is SMNVEV (reference sequence). The CDR3 protein is CASSWGKPQGSRIQAFF. In DNA form, the CDR3 reads TGTGCCAGCAGCTGGGGGAAGCCACAGGGATCGAGGATTCAAGCTTTCTTT.

The chain is built from TRBV4-1 and TRBJ2-5; D might be TRBD2 (5 bases). Germline V gene sequence: CDR1 MGHRA, CDR2 YSYEKL. V lost 3 bases to trimming and J lost 8 bases, with 13 bases between them. CDR3 size: 13 residues. For the CDR3, the DNA is TGCGCCAGCAGCCAGGACTCAATAGGTACCCAGTACTTC. Residues: CASSQDSIGTQYF.

The V gene is TRBV6-2 or TRBV6-3, the J gene TRBJ2-1, with 14 bases identical to TRBD2. There are 15 residues in the CDR3. Germline-derived CDR1 and CDR2 are MNHEY and SVGEGT. Trimming removed 6 bases from V and 7 bases from J; junction bases left unmatched: 5. CDR3 bases: TGTGCCAGCAGCGAGGGACTAGCGGGAGTAAATGAGCAGTTCTTC. Its protein product is CASSEGLAGVNEQFF.

The CDR3 nucleotides read TGTGCCAGCAGCTTGGGGACTAGCGGGAACCAAGAGACCCAGTACTTC. Protein product: CASSLGTSGNQETQYF. The rearrangement links TRBV11-2 to TRBJ2-5, with 13 bases aligning to TRBD2. The CDR3 runs to 16 residues. The germline CDR1 and CDR2 sequences are SGHAT and FQNNGV. V was pared by 3 bases and J by 0 bases, with 1 base of the junction left unmatched.

V gene TRBV27 combines with J gene TRBJ1-2; D not resolved. The germline V and J ends were trimmed by 8 bases and 8 bases, with 6 bases remaining between them. The CDR3 has 9 amino acids. Germline V CDR1 and CDR2: MNHEY, SMNVEV (reference sequence). The CDR3 DNA reads TGTGCCAGCCTCCAGGGCTACACCTTC. Protein product: CASLQGYTF.

J is TRBJ2-3 and V is TRBV12-3 or TRBV12-4; D is uncertain. CDR3 size: 11 residues. Between the trimmed V and J ends, which lost 6 bases and 6 bases, there was a span of 7 bases. CDR3 amino acids: CASSEMDTQYF. CDR3 coding DNA: TGTGCCAGCAGCGAGATGGATACGCAGTATTTT.

The chain combines TRBV5-1 with TRBJ1-1; D uncertain. V lost 7 bases and J 1 base, leaving 14 bases between the germline ends. This CDR3 comprises 14 residues. The V gene's germline CDR1 is SGHRS and CDR2 YFSETQ. The chain's CDR3 is CASGPWGENTEAFF. The CDR3 DNA sequence: TGCGCCAGCGGCCCCTGGGGAGAGAACACTGAAGCTTTCTTT. Looking up the rest from reference TRBV5-1 and TRBJ1-1 gives the full variable domain: KAGVTQTPRYLIKTRGQQVTLSCSPISGHRSVSWYQQTPGQGLQFLFEYFSETQRNKGNFPGRFSGRQFSNSRSEMNVSTLELGDSALYLCASGPWGENTEAFFGQGTRLTVV.

V gene TRBV7-8 combines with J gene TRBJ2-3; D unclear. Germline CDR1 is SGHVS and CDR2 is FQNEAQ. The CDR3 extends over 12 amino acids. V lost 5 bases, J lost 6 bases, and 9 bases lay in between. The CDR3 region is CASSQQSDTQYF. The CDR3 nucleotides read TGTGCCAGCAGCCAACAGTCGGATACGCAGTATTTT.